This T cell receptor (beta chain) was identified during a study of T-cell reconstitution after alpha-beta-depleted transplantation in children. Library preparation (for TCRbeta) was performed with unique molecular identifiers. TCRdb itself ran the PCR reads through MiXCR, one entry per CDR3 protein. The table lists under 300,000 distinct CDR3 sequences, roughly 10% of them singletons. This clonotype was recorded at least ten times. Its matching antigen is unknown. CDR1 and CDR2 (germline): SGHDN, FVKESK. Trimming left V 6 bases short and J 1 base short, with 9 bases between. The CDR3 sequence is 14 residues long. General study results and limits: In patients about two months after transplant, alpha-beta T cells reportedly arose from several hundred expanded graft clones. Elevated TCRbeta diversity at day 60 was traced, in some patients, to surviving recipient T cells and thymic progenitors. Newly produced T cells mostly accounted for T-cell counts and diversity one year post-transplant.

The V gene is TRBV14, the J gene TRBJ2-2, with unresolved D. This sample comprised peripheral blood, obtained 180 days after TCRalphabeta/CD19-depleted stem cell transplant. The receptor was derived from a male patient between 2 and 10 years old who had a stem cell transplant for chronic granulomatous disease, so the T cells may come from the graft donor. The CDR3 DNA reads TGTGCCAGCAGTCTTAGGAGGAACACCGGGGAGCTGTTTTTT. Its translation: CASSLRRNTGELFF.